This note documents a single T cell receptor (beta chain) sequence. Generated by immunoSEQ multiplex PCR, the TCRdb table keeps only in-frame clones and is missing some. The data hold about 97,000 clones, with 90% to 95% observed a single time. This sample is part of a study of control samples from healthy donors and cancer patients. Germline V CDR1 and CDR2: SGHTA, FQGNSA. There are 16 residues in the CDR3. Trimming cost V 6 bases and J 0 bases, with 15 bases left between them. This sequence originates from a woman between 18 and 30 years old in good health. The sequencing input was blood. J is TRBJ2-4 and V is TRBV7-2; D uncertain. CDR3 region: CASSQPATLAKNIQYF. The CDR3 region has the DNA TGTGCCAGCAGTCAACCTGCGACCCTAGCCAAAAACATTCAGTACTTC.